This T cell receptor beta chain was recorded in a study of control samples from healthy donors and cancer patients. The method was immunoSEQ multiplex PCR; TCRdb's version includes in-frame clones alone and lacks a portion of them. This sample has roughly 150,000 clones; 85% to 95% occur once, and the top ten carry under 2.5%. This CDR3 contains 14 residues. V dropped 6 bases and J dropped 3; count of bases not matched to a gene: 3. The V gene's germline CDR1 is MNHNY and CDR2 SVGAGI (reference sequence). The origin of this receptor is a man in his fifties in good health. The sequenced material came from blood. This rearrangement joins TRBV6-6 to TRBJ2-2; 8 nucleotides align to TRBD1. CDR3 coding DNA: TGTGCCAGCAGACAGGGGGTCGACACCGGGGAGCTGTTTTTT. It translates to CASRQGVDTGELFF.